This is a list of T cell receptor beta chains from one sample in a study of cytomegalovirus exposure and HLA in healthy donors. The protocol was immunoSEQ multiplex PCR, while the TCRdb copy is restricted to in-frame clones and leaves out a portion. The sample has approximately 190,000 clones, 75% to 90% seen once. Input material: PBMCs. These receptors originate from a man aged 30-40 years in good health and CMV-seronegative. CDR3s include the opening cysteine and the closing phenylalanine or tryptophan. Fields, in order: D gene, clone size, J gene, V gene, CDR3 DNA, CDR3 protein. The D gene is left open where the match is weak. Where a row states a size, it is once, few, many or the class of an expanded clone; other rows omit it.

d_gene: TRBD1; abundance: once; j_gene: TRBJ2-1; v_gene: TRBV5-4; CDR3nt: TGTGCCAGCAGTACTGGACAGGGGAAGGGTGAGCAGTTCTTC; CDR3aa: CASSTGQGKGEQFF
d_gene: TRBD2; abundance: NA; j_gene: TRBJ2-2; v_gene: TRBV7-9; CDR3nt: TGTGCCAGCAGCGGGACTAGCGGGGGGCACACCGGGGAGCTGTTTTTT; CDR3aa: CASSGTSGGHTGELFF
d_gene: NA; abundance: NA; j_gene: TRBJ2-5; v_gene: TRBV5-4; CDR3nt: TGTGCCAGCAGCTTGGGGACAATGGCTCAAGAGACCCAGTACTTC; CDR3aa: CASSLGTMAQETQYF
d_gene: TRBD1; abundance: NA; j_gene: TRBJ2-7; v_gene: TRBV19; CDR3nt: TGTGCCACAGGACAGGGTTTATCCTACGAGCAGTACTTC; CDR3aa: CATGQGLSYEQYF
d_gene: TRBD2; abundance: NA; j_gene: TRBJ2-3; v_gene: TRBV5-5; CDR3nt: TGTGCCAGCAGCTTCGCTAGCGGGAGGTGGGAAGGGGATACGCAGTATTTT; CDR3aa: CASSFASGRWEGDTQYF
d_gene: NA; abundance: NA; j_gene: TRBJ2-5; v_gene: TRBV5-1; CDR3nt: TGCGCCAGCAGCTTGACGGGAGTACGTCAAGAGACCCAGTACTTC; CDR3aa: CASSLTGVRQETQYF
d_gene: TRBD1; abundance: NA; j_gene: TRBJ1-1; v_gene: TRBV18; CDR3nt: TGTGCCAGCTCACCATGGGGACAGGGTGAGGTCACTGAAGCTTTCTTT; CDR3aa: CASSPWGQGEVTEAFF
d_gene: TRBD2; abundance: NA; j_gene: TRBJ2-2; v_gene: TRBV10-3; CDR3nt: TGTGCCATCAGTGAGACTAGCGGCACCGGGGAGCTGTTTTTT; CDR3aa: CAISETSGTGELFF
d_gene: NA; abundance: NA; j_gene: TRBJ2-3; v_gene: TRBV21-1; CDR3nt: TGTGCCAGCAGCACAAAGAGGACAGATACGCAGTATTTT; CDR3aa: CASSTKRTDTQYF
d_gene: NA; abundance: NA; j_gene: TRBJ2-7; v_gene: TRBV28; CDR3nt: TGTGCCAGCAGTAACTACCCCTCGGAGGGACAGCTCGACGAGCAGTACTTC; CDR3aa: CASSNYPSEGQLDEQYF
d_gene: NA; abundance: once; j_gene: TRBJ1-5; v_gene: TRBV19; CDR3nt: TGTGCCAGTAACACAGGGCCATATAGCAATCAGCCCCAGCATTTT; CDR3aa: CASNTGPYSNQPQHF
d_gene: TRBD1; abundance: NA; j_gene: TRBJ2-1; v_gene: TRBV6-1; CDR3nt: TGTGCCAGCAGTGCAGACAGGGGAGGATACAATGAGCAGTTCTTC; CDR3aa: CASSADRGGYNEQFF
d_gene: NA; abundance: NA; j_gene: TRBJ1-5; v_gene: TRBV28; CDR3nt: TGTGCCAGCAGATACCGGGGTAGCAATCAGCCCCAGCATTTT; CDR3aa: CASRYRGSNQPQHF
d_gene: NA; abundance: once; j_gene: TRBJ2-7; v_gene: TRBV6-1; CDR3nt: TGTGCCAGCAGTGAAAACGTCTGGACTAGCGGACAGGGGTACGAGCAGTACTTC; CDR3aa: CASSENVWTSGQGYEQYF
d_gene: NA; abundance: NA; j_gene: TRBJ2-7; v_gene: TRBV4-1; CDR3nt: TGCGCCAGCAGCCAAGGGAGCAGGGGCTACGAGCAGTACTTC; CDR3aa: CASSQGSRGYEQYF
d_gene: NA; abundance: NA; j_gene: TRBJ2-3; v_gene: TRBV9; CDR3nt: TGTGCCAGCAGCGTAGGGGGCAGCACAGATACGCAGTATTTT; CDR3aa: CASSVGGSTDTQYF
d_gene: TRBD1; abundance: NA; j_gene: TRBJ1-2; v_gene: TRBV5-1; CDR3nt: TGCGCCAGCAGCTTAAGACAGGGACCTAACTATGGCTACACCTTC; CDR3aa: CASSLRQGPNYGYTF
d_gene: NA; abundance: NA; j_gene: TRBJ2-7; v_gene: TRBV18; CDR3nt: TGTGCCAGCTCACCAGGGGCAGACTCCTACGAGCAGTACTTC; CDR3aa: CASSPGADSYEQYF
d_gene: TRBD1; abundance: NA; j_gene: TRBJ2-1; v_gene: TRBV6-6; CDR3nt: TGTGCCAGCAGTCGACAGGGGGGGACTTACAATGAGCAGTTCTTC; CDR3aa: CASSRQGGTYNEQFF
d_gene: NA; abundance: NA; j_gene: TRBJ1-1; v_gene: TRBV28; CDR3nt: TGTGCCAGCAGTTTAGGTGGTGGCGGGGTTTGGAACACTGAAGCTTTCTTT; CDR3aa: CASSLGGGGVWNTEAFF
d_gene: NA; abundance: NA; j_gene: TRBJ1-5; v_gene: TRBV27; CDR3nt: TGTGCCAGCAGACAATATAGCAATCAGCCCCAGCATTTT; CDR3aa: CASRQYSNQPQHF
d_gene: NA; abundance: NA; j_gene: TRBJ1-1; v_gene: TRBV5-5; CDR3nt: TGTGCCAGCAGCTTGGTATTATCGAGGATGAAAAATGAAGCTTTCTTT; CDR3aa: CASSLVLSRMKNEAFF
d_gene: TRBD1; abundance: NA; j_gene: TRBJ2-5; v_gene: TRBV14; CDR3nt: TGTGCCAGCAGCCGACCCGGGACAGGGAGGGTTGAGACCCAGTACTTC; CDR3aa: CASSRPGTGRVETQYF
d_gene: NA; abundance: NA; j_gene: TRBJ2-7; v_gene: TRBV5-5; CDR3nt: TGTGCCAGCAGCGAGGACTTTACCTACGAGCAGTACTTC; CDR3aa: CASSEDFTYEQYF
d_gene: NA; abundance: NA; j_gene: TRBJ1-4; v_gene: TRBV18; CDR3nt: TGTGCCAGCTCACCGGGGCAGGGAAGGAATGAAAAACTGTTTTTT; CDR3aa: CASSPGQGRNEKLFF
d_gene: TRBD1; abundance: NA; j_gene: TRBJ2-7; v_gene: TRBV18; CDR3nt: TGTGCCAGCACCTACCCCCAGGGGGCCACCCCTTCCGAGCAGTACTTC; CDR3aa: CASTYPQGATPSEQYF
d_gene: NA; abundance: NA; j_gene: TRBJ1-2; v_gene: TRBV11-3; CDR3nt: TGTACCAGCAGCTTAGAATTCGACAGGAACTATGGCTACACCTTC; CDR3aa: CTSSLEFDRNYGYTF
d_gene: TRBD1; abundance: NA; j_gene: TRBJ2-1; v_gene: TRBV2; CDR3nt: TGTGCCAGCAGTGCCCGTTGGGACAGGTCTAATGAGCAGTTCTTC; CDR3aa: CASSARWDRSNEQFF
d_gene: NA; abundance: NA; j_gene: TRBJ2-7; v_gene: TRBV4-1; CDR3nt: TGCGCCAGCAGCCAAGATCGGACTCTACGCTACGAGCAGTACTTC; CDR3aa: CASSQDRTLRYEQYF
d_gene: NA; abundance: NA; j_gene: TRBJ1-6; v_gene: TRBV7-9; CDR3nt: TGTGCCAGCAGACTTACGGGGGGCTGGGATTCACCCCTCCACTTT; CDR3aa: CASRLTGGWDSPLHF
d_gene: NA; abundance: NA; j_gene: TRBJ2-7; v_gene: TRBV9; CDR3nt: TGTGCCAGCAGCGTAGAGGGGTGGAGCGAGCAGTACTTC; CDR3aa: CASSVEGWSEQYF
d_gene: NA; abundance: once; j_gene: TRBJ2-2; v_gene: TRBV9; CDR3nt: TGTGCCAGCAGCCCCCGAGGCGACAGGGGAGGGTCCACCGGGGAGCTGTTTTTT; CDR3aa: CASSPRGDRGGSTGELFF
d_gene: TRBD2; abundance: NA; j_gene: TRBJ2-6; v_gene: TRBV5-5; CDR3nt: TGTGCCAGCAGCAACTTGGGAGGGACTGGGGCCAACGTCCTGACTTTC; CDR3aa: CASSNLGGTGANVLTF